This TCR beta chain stems from a study of T cell responses to AZD1222 COVID-19 vaccine. A word on this clone: Its cognate antigen is unknown.

Produced via immunoSEQ multiplex PCR; TCRdb's table is partial and in-frame only. The data show fewer than 30,000 clones, over 90% seen once. Study outcomes and limitations: Epitopes outside B.1.351 and B.1.1.7 mutated regions reportedly drew nearly half of spike TCRs. Among AZD1222 vaccinees, only five to seven were seropositive at baseline. Most donors were white British and more were female, and clonal diversity was possibly underestimated.

The sequencing used peripheral blood, collected on day 0 of AZD1222 vaccination. This sequence originates from an adult in good health.

As DNA, the CDR3 is TGTGCCAGCAGTCAGCGGGGGGGTGACTACAATGAGCAGTTCTTC. Amino acids: CASSQRGGDYNEQFF. The rearrangement uses TRBV6-6 and TRBJ2-1, with TRBD2 matching over 10 bases. The CDR3 is 15 amino acids. Germline V gene data show CDR1 as MNHNY and CDR2 as SVGAGI (reference sequence). V shed 5 bases and J 3 bases; nucleotides not matched to a gene: 4.